This T cell receptor beta chain was profiled in a study of CD4 T cells in relation to SARS-CoV-2 and coronaviruses. Study-wide background: ViraFEST: approximately ten-day antigen culture of PBMCs, then TCR beta CDR3 sequencing.

Losses at the gene ends were 4 bases for V and 4 bases for J; bases not matched to a gene: 10. The CDR3 is 17 amino acids. Germline V CDR1 and CDR2: LGHDT, YNNKEL (reference sequence). As for this clone: Its antigen remains unknown.

Study-level points and caveats: SARS-CoV-2-driven expansion was significantly weaker in crossreactive than monoreactive clones. Crossreactivity was assessed only for spike protein, not other viral proteins.

The protocol was immunoSEQ multiplex PCR, while the TCRdb copy is restricted to in-frame clones and leaves out a portion. The profile shows about 31,000 clones, roughly 82% of them singletons. The sequence was collected from an adult with COVID-19. Sequenced: memory CD4+ T cells from PBMCs, cultured in vitro. The genes are TRBV3-1 (or the pseudogene TRBV3-2) and TRBJ2-1; 10 nucleotides match TRBD2. The CDR3 DNA is TGTGCCAGCAGCCCAAGAGTAGCGGGAGGCTTATACAATGAGCAGTTCTTC. Amino acids: CASSPRVAGGLYNEQFF.